The entry below describes one T cell receptor (beta chain). These data come from a study of monozygotic twins with inflammatory bowel disease. The CDR3 is 15 residues long. Germline CDR1 is SGHRS and CDR2 is YFSETQ. Eight separate reactions per sample served to make cDNA. Reprocessing the 5' RACE reads, TCRdb reports a single entry for every CDR3 protein and omits DNA. In total, the table holds 300,000 to 350,000 distinct CDR3 sequences. The sequence was obtained from a human donor with ulcerative colitis or Crohn's disease, or a healthy co-twin of an affected twin (not recorded which). The chain joins TRBV5-1 to TRBJ2-2; checking the TCRdb D call of TRBD2 is not possible without DNA. The material sequenced was blood. The CDR3 spells CASSPLREVIGELFF.